This T cell receptor beta chain was identified during a study of blood T cell repertoires in COVID-19 (TCRdb year 2020). Turning to the overall study: Samples covering the acute and convalescent phases of COVID-19 were provided by collaborators in the United States, Italy and Spain. Sample metadata almost always included a de-identified subject ID, COVID-19 status, age in years and sex. Samples came from the ongoing ImmuneRACE study (first 160 participants) plus 1,254 subjects from 6 global collaborators. The repertoires were made available in a free public database intended to serve as a resource for research on the immune response to SARS-CoV-2. Where available, HLA class I and class II types were obtained from metadata supplied by the sample provider rather than from assay-based typing. Deeply sampled blood TCRbeta repertoires from subjects exposed to, actively infected with, or recovered from COVID-19 were included in the dataset. The material from the prospective study consisted of cDNA or gDNA derived from T cells, B-cell-depleted T cells, or PBMCs.

What the study reported, not specific to this receptor: The quantity of clinical and demographic metadata differed by source and by participant and was supplied without curation.

This clone appeared a few times. The antigen it recognizes is unknown. The sample holds no much larger clone one base away, and base qualities are not on file. V and J are truncated by 4 bases and 1 base respectively, leaving an intervening sequence of 13 bases. CDR1 and CDR2 are drawn from the germline V gene: LGHNA, YNFKEQ. From the cysteine through the phenylalanine, the CDR3 covers 15 amino acids. The entry retains the CDR3 DNA only, 45 bases that are in frame from base 1. TCRbeta CDR3 regions were amplified from genomic DNA by means of the immunoSEQ Assay, a bias-controlled multiplex PCR. The source study handled its data this way. The number of nucleated cells in each sample was estimated from the amplification of reference gene primers within the assay. To quantify the absolute abundance of each unique TCRbeta CDR3 rearrangement, sequence reads were collapsed and filtered. Productive Simpson clonality was computed per sample as the square root of Simpson's diversity index over productive rearrangements. TCRdb re-hosts the immuneACCESS table, in-frame sequences only. Its copies lack some clones; in the studies checked, an unresolved V gene accounts for under half of them, and the cause for the rest is not known. That table furnishes V, J and clone size, whereas the DNA furnished D and trimming. This sample lists 95,000 to 110,000 clones; roughly 84% were detected once. The ten largest clones represent 12% of the sample.

Each collaborating institution followed its own protocols to collect whole blood in K2EDTA tubes. For TCRbeta analysis, collaborators shipped samples in one of three forms: frozen whole blood, isolated PBMCs, or DNA extracted from either of those sample types. The chain employs TRBV4-2 and TRBJ1-1, with a tentative D gene TRBD1 over 5 matching bases. This sequence originates from a human donor in a cohort sampled during active COVID-19. What was sequenced was peripheral blood. The sequenced DNA: TGTGCCAGCAGCCTCCGCGTCGGGGGGAACACTGAAGCTTTCTTT. Its translation reads: CASSLRVGGNTEAFF.